This TCR beta chain was sequenced during a study of T cell changes during pregnancy in multiple sclerosis. V lost 3 bases, J lost 4 bases, and 17 bases lay in between. Germline assignment: CDR1 SGHDN and CDR2 FVKESK. There are 16 residues in the CDR3. Method: immunoSEQ multiplex PCR; TCRdb's copy keeps in-frame clones and lacks some. The sample records 34,000 or so clones, roughly 90% being singletons. V is TRBV14 and J is TRBJ2-3, with D perhaps matching TRBD1 (5 bases). The specimen comprised CD8+ T cells from peripheral blood mononuclear cells, sampled after pregnancy. This sequence originates from a female donor with multiple sclerosis, enrolled in a pregnancy study. The CDR3 here is CASSQVQTARADTQYF. The CDR3 nucleotides read TGTGCCAGCAGCCAGGTTCAGACAGCCCGGGCAGATACGCAGTATTTT. The entire variable domain, with the rest obtained from reference TRBV14 and TRBJ2-3, is as follows: EAGVTQFPSHSVIEKGQTVTLRCDPISGHDNLYWYRRVMGKEIKFLLHFVKESKQDESGMPNNRFLAERTGGTYSTLKVQPAELEDSGVYFCASSQVQTARADTQYFGPGTRLTVL.